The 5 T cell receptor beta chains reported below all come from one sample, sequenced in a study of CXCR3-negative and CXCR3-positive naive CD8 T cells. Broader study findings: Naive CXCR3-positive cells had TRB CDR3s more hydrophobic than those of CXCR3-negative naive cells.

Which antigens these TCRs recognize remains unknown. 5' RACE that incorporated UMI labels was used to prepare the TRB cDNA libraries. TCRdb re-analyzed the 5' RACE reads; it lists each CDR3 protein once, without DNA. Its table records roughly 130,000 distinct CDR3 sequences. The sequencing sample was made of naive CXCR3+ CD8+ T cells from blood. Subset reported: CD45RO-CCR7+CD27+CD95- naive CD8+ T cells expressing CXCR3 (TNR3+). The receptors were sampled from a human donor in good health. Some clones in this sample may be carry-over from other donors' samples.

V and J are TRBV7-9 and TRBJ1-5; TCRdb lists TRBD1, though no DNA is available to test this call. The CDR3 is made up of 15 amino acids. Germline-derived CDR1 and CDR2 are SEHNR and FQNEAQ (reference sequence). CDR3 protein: CASSSSTGDNQPQHF.

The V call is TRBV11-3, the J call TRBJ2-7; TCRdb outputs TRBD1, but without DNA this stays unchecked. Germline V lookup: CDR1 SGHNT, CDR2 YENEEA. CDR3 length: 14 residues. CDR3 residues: CASSLEARGREQYF.

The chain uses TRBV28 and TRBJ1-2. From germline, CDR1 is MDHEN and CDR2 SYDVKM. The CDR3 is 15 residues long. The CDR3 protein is CASSLEYGGDYGYTF.

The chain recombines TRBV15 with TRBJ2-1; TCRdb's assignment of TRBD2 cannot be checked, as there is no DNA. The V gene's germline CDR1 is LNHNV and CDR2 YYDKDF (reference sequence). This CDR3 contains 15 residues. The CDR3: CATSTERAAYNEQFF. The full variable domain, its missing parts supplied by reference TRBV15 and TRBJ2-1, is DAMVIQNPRYQVTQFGKPVTLSCSQTLNHNVMYWYQQKSSQAPKLLFHYYDKDFNNEADTPDNFQSRRPNTSFCFLDIRSPGLGDTAMYLCATSTERAAYNEQFFGPGTRLTVL.

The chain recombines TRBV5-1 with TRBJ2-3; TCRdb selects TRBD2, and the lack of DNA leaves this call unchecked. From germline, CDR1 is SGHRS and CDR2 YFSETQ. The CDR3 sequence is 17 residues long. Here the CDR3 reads CASSLASGGAKGDTQYF.